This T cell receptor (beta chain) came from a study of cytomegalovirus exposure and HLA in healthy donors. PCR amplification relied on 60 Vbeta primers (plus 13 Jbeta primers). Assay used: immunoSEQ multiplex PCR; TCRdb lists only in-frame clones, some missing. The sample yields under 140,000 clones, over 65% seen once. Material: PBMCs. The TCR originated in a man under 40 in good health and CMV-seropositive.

The CDR3 DNA sequence: TGTGCCAGCAGTTACAGGGGACAGGGGGAAGAGACCCAGTACTTC. Protein: CASSYRGQGEETQYF. The V gene is TRBV6-5, the J gene TRBJ2-5; 11 bases are a match to TRBD1. Germline CDR1 and CDR2: MNHEY and SVGAGI. The CDR3 totals 15 residues. J gave up 3 bases and V 2 bases, and 2 bases lay outside the gene matches.